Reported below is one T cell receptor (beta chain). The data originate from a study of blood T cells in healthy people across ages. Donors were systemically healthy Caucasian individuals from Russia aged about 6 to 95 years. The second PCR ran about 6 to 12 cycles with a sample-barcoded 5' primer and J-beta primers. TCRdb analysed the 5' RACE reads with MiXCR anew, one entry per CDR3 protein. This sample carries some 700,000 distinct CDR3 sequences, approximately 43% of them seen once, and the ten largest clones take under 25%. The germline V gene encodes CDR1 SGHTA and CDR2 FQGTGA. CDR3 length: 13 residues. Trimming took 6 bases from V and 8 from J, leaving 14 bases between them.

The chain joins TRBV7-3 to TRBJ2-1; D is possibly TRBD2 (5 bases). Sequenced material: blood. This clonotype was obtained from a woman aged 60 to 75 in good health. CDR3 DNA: TGTGCCAGCAGTTTAGCTAGCTTCCATGAGCAGTTCTTC. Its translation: CASSLASFHEQFF.